Reported below is one T cell receptor (beta chain). Its target is unknown. The library was made from cDNA and included unique molecular identifiers. There were roughly 0.95 to 11 million T cells, and 450,000 to 550,000 cDNA molecules came from them. TCRdb used MiXCR to reprocess the PCR reads, holding one entry per CDR3 protein. Among fewer than 700,000 distinct CDR3 sequences listed, roughly 47% were seen once. This entry belongs to a study of post-analysis software for immune sequencing data. Study as a whole: As for disease course, relapsing-remitting, secondary progressive and progressive-relapsing multiple sclerosis were all included. Findings and caveats of the study: Controls significantly exceeded multiple sclerosis patients in normalized Chao1 diversity. Analysis by F measure revealed that same-batch samples clustered strongly together.

Sequences were obtained from blood. The origin of this receptor is a girl aged 10-17 years with multiple sclerosis.

DNA for the CDR3: TGTGCCATCAGCGAGGAGGCGGGGAGCTCCTACAATGAGCAGTTCTTC. It translates to CAISEEAGSSYNEQFF. The chain joins TRBV10-3 to TRBJ2-1; TRBD2 is a possible D gene (6 bases). The V gene's germline CDR1 is ENHRY and CDR2 SYGVKD. The CDR3 extends over 16 amino acids. V was pared by 6 bases and J by 0 bases, with 15 bases between.